The 28 T cell receptor beta chains presented below share a single source sample, sequenced in a study of cytomegalovirus exposure and HLA in healthy donors. Data came from immunoSEQ multiplex PCR; TCRdb stores just in-frame clones and leaves some out. The sample records 150,000 to 200,000 clones, around 81% being singletons. The sequenced material came from PBMCs. The receptors were gathered from a young man in good health and CMV-seropositive.

This chain links TRBV28 with TRBJ2-7, with 7 bases identical to TRBD2. Trimming took 8 bases from V and 2 from J; bases not matched to a gene: 12. The CDR3 totals 15 residues. CDR1 is MDHEN and CDR2 is SYDVKM in the germline V gene. The chain's CDR3 is CASAIGRGDTYEQYF. CDR3 coding DNA: TGTGCCAGCGCCATAGGTCGGGGGGATACCTACGAGCAGTACTTC.

The chain carries TRBV9 and TRBJ2-5; 8 positions match TRBD2. The ends lost 0 bases at V and 5 bases at J; junction bases unmatched: 9. Per the germline V gene, CDR1 is SGDLS and CDR2 is YYNGEE. The CDR3 length is 16 residues. The CDR3 here is CASSVGSGGLGETQYF. In DNA form, the CDR3 reads TGTGCCAGCAGCGTAGGGTCGGGGGGGTTAGGGGAGACCCAGTACTTC.

The chain employs TRBV7-9 and TRBJ1-2; D is unresolved. From germline, CDR1 is SEHNR and CDR2 FQNEAQ (reference sequence). V shed 0 bases and J shed 7 bases, with 12 bases lying between them. This CDR3 has 14 amino acids. This chain's CDR3 is CASSLAFTASGYTF. As DNA, the CDR3 is TGTGCCAGCAGCTTAGCGTTCACAGCCTCTGGCTACACCTTC. The complete variable domain, with remaining parts taken from reference TRBV7-9 and TRBJ1-2, reads DTGVSQNPRHKITKRGQNVTFRCDPISEHNRLYWYRQTLGQGPEFLTYFQNEAQLEKSRLLSDRFSAERPKGSFSTLEIQRTEQGDSAMYLCASSLAFTASGYTFGSGTRLTVV.

This clone was recorded a few times. The chain combines TRBV5-1 with TRBJ1-1; 7 positions agree with TRBD1. V shed 1 base and J 3 bases; nucleotides not matched to a gene: 3. The CDR3 has 14 amino acids. Germline assignment: CDR1 SGHRS and CDR2 YFSETQ. The CDR3 sequence is CASSLSGGYTEAFF. CDR3 DNA: TGCGCCAGCAGCTTGTCAGGGGGGTACACTGAAGCTTTCTTT.

This chain's CDR3 is CASTGEDGYNIQYF. The CDR3 nucleotides read TGTGCCAGCACGGGGGAGGACGGATACAACATTCAGTACTTC. This rearrangement joins TRBV7-9 to TRBJ2-4; possible D gene TRBD2, 6 bases. V lost 7 bases and J 7 bases, leaving 17 bases between the germline ends. CDR1 and CDR2 from the germline V gene are SEHNR and FQNEAQ (reference sequence). This CDR3 has 14 residues.

The chain links TRBV30 to TRBJ1-1, with TRBD1 identical over 7 bases. The CDR3 runs 13 residues. Losses at the gene ends were 3 bases for V and 4 bases for J; bases not matched to a gene: 5. Germline CDR1 and CDR2: GTSNPN and SVGIG (reference sequence). Here the CDR3 reads CAWRSRGFTEAFF. CDR3 bases: TGTGCCTGGAGATCCAGGGGGTTCACTGAAGCTTTCTTT.

The chain has TRBV5-1 and TRBJ1-3; tentative D call: TRBD1 (5 bases). Germline assignment: CDR1 SGHRS and CDR2 YFSETQ. The CDR3 spans 15 residues. The V end was cut by 0 bases, the J end by 0 bases, with 7 bases between. The CDR3, as DNA: TGCGCCAGCAGCTTGGAGGGGTCCTCTGGAAACACCATATATTTT. Its protein product is CASSLEGSSGNTIYF.

The rearrangement uses TRBV7-3 and TRBJ2-2, with TRBD1 matching 7 bases. Per the germline V gene, CDR1 is SGHTA and CDR2 is FQGTGA. This CDR3 region has 15 residues. V dropped 5 bases and J dropped 5; count of bases not matched to a gene: 8. CDR3 nucleotides: TGTGCCAGCAGCCGGGACAGACCACCAACCGGGGAGCTGTTTTTT. Its protein product is CASSRDRPPTGELFF.

The V and J genes are TRBV5-4 and TRBJ1-2; D may be TRBD1 (5 bases). Deletions cut 2 bases from V and 5 bases from J, with 10 bases between. The CDR3 has 13 amino acids. Germline lookup yields CDR1 SGHNT and CDR2 YYREEE (reference sequence). The CDR3 nucleotides read TGTGCCAGCAGCTTAAGGCAGGGATATGGCTACACCTTC. This sequence encodes CASSLRQGYGYTF.

V gene TRBV7-9 combines with J gene TRBJ1-5; 12 positions agree with TRBD1. The trim removed 3 bases at V and 6 bases at J, leaving 9 bases unmatched. Germline loops: CDR1 SEHNR, CDR2 FQNEAQ (reference sequence). The CDR3 runs to 17 residues. Written as DNA, the CDR3 is TGTGCCAGCAGCTTCGATGGGACAGGGGGCGTTTTTCAGCCCCAGCATTTT. Residues: CASSFDGTGGVFQPQHF.

The chain couples TRBV7-9 to TRBJ2-1, with 11 bases that match TRBD2. This CDR3 is 16 amino acids long. V was clipped by 3 bases and J by 10 bases; unmatched bases: 11. The germline V gene has CDR1 SEHNR and CDR2 FQNEAQ (reference sequence). CDR3 DNA: TGTGCCAGCAGCTTGGGGACGGGACTAGCGGTAAACGAGCAGTTCTTC. Its protein is CASSLGTGLAVNEQFF.

The chain couples TRBV5-6 to TRBJ1-1; no clear D. Germline loops: CDR1 SGHDT, CDR2 YYEEEE. The CDR3 sequence is 15 residues long. Trimming stripped 0 bases from V and 4 bases from J, with 13 bases between. CDR3 region: CASSLVRWGATEAFF. DNA for the CDR3: TGTGCCAGCAGCTTGGTGAGGTGGGGAGCCACTGAAGCTTTCTTT.

The rearrangement links TRBV5-1 to TRBJ2-3, with TRBD2 matching over 10 bases. This CDR3 spans 15 amino acids. V was clipped by 3 bases and J by 6 bases; unmatched bases: 7. Germline CDR1 reads SGHRS; CDR2 reads YFSETQ. The CDR3, as DNA: TGCGCCAGCAGCTCCTGGACTAGCGGCGGGGATACGCAGTATTTT. Translating gives CASSSWTSGGDTQYF.

The V call is TRBV7-3, the J call TRBJ2-5, with 8 nucleotides matching TRBD2. Germline V gene lookup returns CDR1 SGHTA and CDR2 FQGTGA. This CDR3 is 14 amino acids long. V lost 5 bases and J lost 7; bases outside the gene matches: 9. Here the CDR3 DNA reads TGTGCCAGCAGCGCTCTAGCGGGCTGGGGGACCCAGTACTTC. Its translation: CASSALAGWGTQYF.

This clone turned up a few times. The chain uses TRBV9 and TRBJ1-6; 9 bases fit TRBD1. The CDR3 is 15 residues long. The V gene's germline CDR1 is SGDLS and CDR2 YYNGEE. J was trimmed by 11 bases and V by 3 bases; bases with no gene match: 9. The CDR3 sequence: CASSATGTGYAPLHF. As DNA, the CDR3 is TGTGCCAGCAGCGCTACCGGGACAGGGTATGCACCCCTCCACTTT.

The V call is TRBV11-1, the J call TRBJ2-7; 10 bases match TRBD1. The germline gives CDR1 SGHAT, CDR2 FQDESV (reference sequence). Trimming cost V 4 bases and J 3 bases; bases outside gene matches: 18. CDR3 length: 19 amino acids. CDR3 nucleotides: TGTGCCAGCAGCTCCTACCCTTCTTTTCGACAGGGGGCCGGCTACGAGCAGTACTTC. Residues: CASSSYPSFRQGAGYEQYF.

This clone has only a few counts. V gene TRBV6-5 combines with J gene TRBJ1-5, with 8 nucleotides matching TRBD1. With 10 bases clipped from V and 3 bases from J, the junction kept 5 bases outside the gene matches. The V gene's germline CDR1 is MNHEY and CDR2 SVGAGI. This CDR3 contains 13 residues. The CDR3 loop is CATRQGTNQPQHF. The CDR3 DNA is TGTGCCACCCGACAGGGGACCAATCAGCCCCAGCATTTT.

V and J are TRBV5-1 and TRBJ1-2, with 10 bases lining up with TRBD1. The J segment lost 0 bases and the V segment lost 0 bases, leaving 2 bases of the junction unmatched. Germline CDR1 SGHRS, CDR2 YFSETQ. This CDR3 has 16 residues. The CDR3 DNA follows: TGCGCCAGCAGCTTGGGGACAGGGGGTTCTAACTATGGCTACACCTTC. This translates into CASSLGTGGSNYGYTF.

The CDR3 bases are TGTGCCAGCTCTCCCTGGGACTTCCACACCATATATTTT. Residues: CASSPWDFHTIYF. V gene TRBV7-6 combines with J gene TRBJ1-3; D is perhaps TRBD1 (5 bases). V was trimmed by 8 bases and J by 8 bases, leaving 16 bases between them. The CDR3 consists of 13 residues. Germline values: CDR1 SGHVS, CDR2 FNYEAQ.

The V call is TRBV9, the J call TRBJ1-6; 7 nucleotides match TRBD1. The junction had 17 bases not matched to a gene; V was cut back by 7 bases and J by 7 bases. This CDR3 has 17 amino acids. Germline CDR1 reads SGDLS; CDR2 reads YYNGEE. CDR3 in amino acids: CASGYYLDRTGNSPLHF. The DNA for the CDR3 is TGTGCCAGCGGTTACTACTTGGACAGGACGGGAAATTCACCCCTCCACTTT.

V gene TRBV30 combines with J gene TRBJ2-1; 7 nucleotides agree with TRBD2. The CDR3 runs 14 residues. CDR1 is GTSNPN and CDR2 is SVGIG in the germline V gene (reference sequence). V shed 4 bases, J shed 0 bases, and the junction held 3 bases outside the gene matches. The CDR3 loop is CAWTRTSSYNEQFF. In DNA, the CDR3 is TGTGCCTGGACGAGGACTAGCTCCTACAATGAGCAGTTCTTC. Complete variable domain (other parts from reference TRBV30 and TRBJ2-1): SQTIHQWPATLVQPVGSPLSLECTVEGTSNPNLYWYRQAAGRGLQLLFYSVGIGQISSEVPQNLSASRPQDRQFILSSKKLLLSDSGFYLCAWTRTSSYNEQFFGPGTRLTVL.

The chain is built from TRBV6-5 and TRBJ1-2; a weak D match, TRBD1 (5 bases). The V end was cut by 0 bases, the J end by 4 bases, with 9 bases between. The CDR3 consists of 14 residues. Germline CDR1 and CDR2: MNHEY and SVGAGI. This chain's CDR3 is CASSYSGGGYGYTF. DNA of the CDR3: TGTGCCAGCAGTTACTCGGGGGGTGGCTATGGCTACACCTTC.

V gene TRBV5-4 combines with J gene TRBJ2-1; 8 nucleotides align to TRBD1. The CDR3 totals 12 residues. Germline V gene sequence: CDR1 SGHNT, CDR2 YYREEE (reference sequence). Unmatched junction bases numbered 2, after V lost 3 bases and J lost 9 bases. In DNA, the CDR3 is TGTGCCAGCAGCTCAGGGGGCAGTGAGCAGTTCTTC. This encodes CASSSGGSEQFF.

V is TRBV29-1 and J is TRBJ2-7; perhaps TRBD1 as D (6 bases). Germline V lookup: CDR1 SQVTM, CDR2 ANQGSEA. This CDR3 spans 15 amino acids. The V end lost 4 bases, the J end lost 2 bases, and 18 bases lay between the germline ends. The DNA of the CDR3 is TGCAGCGTTGTGGGGGCAGGACTCCCCCCCTACGAGCAGTACTTC. Translated: CSVVGAGLPPYEQYF.

This clone was observed a few times. CDR3 DNA: TGTGCCAGCAGTTACCACGGACAGAACACAGATACGCAGTATTTT. Translating gives CASSYHGQNTDTQYF. The rearrangement links TRBV6-5 to TRBJ2-3; possible D gene TRBD1, 6 bases. V lost 2 bases and J 2 bases, leaving 11 bases between the germline ends. There are 15 residues in the CDR3. Germline V gene data show CDR1 as MNHEY and CDR2 as SVGAGI.

The CDR3 DNA follows: TGCGCCAGCAGCCAAGTAAGACAGGGCCCCGAGCAGTACTTC. Its protein product is CASSQVRQGPEQYF. The chain couples TRBV4-1 to TRBJ2-7; 7 bases match TRBD1. V was clipped by 1 base and J by 6 bases; unmatched bases: 6. This CDR3 has 14 residues. Looked up from germline, CDR1 is MGHRA and CDR2 is YSYEKL.

The CDR3 is CSAKSNEQFF. The CDR3 region has the DNA TGCAGTGCTAAATCGAATGAGCAGTTCTTC. The chain recombines TRBV20-1 with TRBJ2-1; D call uncertain. CDR3 length equals 10 residues. Per germline, CDR1 DFQATT and CDR2 SNEGSKA (reference sequence). V was trimmed by 4 bases and J by 7 bases, leaving 5 bases between them.

V is TRBV12-5 and J is TRBJ1-2; the D gene is possibly TRBD1 (6 bases). CDR3 length equals 11 residues. Per germline, CDR1 LGHNT and CDR2 FRNRAP. Trimming removed 10 bases at V and 4 bases at J, with 10 bases between. The CDR3 protein is CATSRGYGYTF. CDR3 nucleotides: TGTGCTACGTCCAGGGGCTATGGCTACACCTTC.